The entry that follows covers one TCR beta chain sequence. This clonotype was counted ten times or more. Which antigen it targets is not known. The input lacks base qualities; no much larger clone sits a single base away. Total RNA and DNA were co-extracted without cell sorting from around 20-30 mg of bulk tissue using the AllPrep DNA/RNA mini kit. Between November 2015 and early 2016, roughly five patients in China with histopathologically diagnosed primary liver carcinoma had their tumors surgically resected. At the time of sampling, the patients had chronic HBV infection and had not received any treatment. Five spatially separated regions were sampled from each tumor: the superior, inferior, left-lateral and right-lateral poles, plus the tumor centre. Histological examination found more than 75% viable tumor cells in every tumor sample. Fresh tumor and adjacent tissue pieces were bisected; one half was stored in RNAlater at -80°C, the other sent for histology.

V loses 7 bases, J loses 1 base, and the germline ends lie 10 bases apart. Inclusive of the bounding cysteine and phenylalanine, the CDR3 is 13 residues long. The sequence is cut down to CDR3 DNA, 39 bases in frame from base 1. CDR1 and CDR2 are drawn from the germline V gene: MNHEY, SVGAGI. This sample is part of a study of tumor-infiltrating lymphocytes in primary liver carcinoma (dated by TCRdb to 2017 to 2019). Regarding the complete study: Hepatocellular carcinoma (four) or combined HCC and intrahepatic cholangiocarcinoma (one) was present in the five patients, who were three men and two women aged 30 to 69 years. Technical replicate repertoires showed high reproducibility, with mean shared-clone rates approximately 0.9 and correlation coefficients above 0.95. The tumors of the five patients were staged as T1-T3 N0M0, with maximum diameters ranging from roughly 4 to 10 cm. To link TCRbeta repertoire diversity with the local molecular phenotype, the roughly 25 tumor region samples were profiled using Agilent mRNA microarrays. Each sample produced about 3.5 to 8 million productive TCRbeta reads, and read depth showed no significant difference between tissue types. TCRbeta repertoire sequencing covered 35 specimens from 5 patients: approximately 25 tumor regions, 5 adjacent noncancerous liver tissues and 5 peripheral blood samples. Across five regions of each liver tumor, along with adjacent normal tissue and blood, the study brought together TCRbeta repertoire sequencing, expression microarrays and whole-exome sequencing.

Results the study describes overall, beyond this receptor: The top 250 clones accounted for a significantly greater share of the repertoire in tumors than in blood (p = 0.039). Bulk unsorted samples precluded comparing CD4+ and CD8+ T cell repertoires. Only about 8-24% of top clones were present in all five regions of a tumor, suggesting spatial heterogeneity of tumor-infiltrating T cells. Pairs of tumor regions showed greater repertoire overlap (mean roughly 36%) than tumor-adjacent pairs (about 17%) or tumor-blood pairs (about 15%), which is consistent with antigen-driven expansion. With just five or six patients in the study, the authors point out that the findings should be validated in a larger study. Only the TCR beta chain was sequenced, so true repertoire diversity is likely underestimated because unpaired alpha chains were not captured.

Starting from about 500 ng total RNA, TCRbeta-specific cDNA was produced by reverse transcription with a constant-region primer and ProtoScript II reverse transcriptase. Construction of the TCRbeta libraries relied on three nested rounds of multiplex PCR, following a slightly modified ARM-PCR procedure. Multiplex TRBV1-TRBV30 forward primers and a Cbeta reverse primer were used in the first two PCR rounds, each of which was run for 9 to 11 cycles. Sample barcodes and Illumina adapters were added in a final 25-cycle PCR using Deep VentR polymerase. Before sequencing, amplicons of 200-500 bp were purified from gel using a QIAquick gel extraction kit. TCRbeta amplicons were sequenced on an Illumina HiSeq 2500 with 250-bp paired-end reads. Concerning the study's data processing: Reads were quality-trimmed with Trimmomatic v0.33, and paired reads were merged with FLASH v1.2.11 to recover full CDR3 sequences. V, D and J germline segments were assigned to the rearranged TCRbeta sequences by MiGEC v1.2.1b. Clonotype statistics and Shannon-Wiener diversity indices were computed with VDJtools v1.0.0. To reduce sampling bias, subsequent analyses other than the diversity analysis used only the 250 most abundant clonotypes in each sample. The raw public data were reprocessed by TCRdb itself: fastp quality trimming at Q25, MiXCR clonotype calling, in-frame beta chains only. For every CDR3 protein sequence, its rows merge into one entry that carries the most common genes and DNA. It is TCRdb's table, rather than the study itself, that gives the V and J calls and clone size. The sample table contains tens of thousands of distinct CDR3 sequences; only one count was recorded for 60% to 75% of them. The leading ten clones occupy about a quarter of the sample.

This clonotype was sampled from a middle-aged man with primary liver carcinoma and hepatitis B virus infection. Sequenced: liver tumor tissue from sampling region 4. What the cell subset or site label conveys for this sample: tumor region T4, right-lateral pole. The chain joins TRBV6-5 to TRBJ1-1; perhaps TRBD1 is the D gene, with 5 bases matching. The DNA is TGTGCCAGCATCACACAGGAGAACACTGAAGCTTTCTTT. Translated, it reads CASITQENTEAFF.